This is a list of T cell receptor beta chains from one sample in a study of blood T cell repertoires in COVID-19. The data were produced by immunoSEQ multiplex PCR, yet TCRdb's version contains in-frame clones alone and is incomplete. The repertoire has about 60,000 clones, just over 85% of them found once; the top ten carry about 18%. The sample taken for sequencing was peripheral blood. These receptors were collected from a woman aged 80 or over with active COVID-19. Each CDR3 is given with its conserved first and last residue. A D gene is named only where the DNA matches it firmly. Expanded clones get a size class; other rows say once, few or many, or leave the size out.

clone size	D gene	V gene	J gene	CDR3 DNA	CDR3 protein
once	TRBD2	TRBV2	TRBJ2-5	TGTGCCAGCGGGGGACTAGCGGGTATGGAGACCCAGTACTTC	CASGGLAGMETQYF
.	.	TRBV5-1	TRBJ1-2	TGCGCCAGCAGCTTGGACCGATTTTCAGGGGAACATGGCTACACCTTC	CASSLDRFSGEHGYTF
.	.	TRBV5-1	TRBJ2-7	TGCGCCAGCAGCTTAGGCGGGGTCTCCTACGAGCAGTACTTC	CASSLGGVSYEQYF
.	TRBD2	TRBV2	TRBJ2-7	TGTGCCAGCAGACAGACTAGCGGGGGATTTTACGAGCAGTACTTC	CASRQTSGGFYEQYF
.	.	TRBV7-9	TRBJ1-6	TGTGCCAGCACCGCCTCGGGGGGCGAGGCACCCCTCCACTTT	CASTASGGEAPLHF
.	TRBD2	TRBV10-3	TRBJ2-3	TGTGCCATATTGGGGGGGACTAGGAGCACAGATACGCAGTATTTT	CAILGGTRSTDTQYF
.	TRBD1	TRBV5-1	TRBJ2-7	TGCGCCAGCAGCTTGGTGACAGGGGTTGGGTCAGGGGAGCAGTACTTC	CASSLVTGVGSGEQYF
.	.	TRBV6-5	TRBJ1-2	TGTGCCAGCAGTTCGGCGGGAGGCTACACCTTC	CASSSAGGYTF
few	.	TRBV9	TRBJ2-7	TGTGCCAGCAGCGTAGACGGGAGCTCCTACGAGCAGTACTTC	CASSVDGSSYEQYF
once	.	TRBV4-2	TRBJ1-4	TGTGCCAGCAGCGAAGCCCCTCCAGGGAACTCAGAAAAACTGTTTTTT	CASSEAPPGNSEKLFF
.	TRBD2	TRBV7-8	TRBJ2-7	TGTGCCAGCAGCTACAGTCACGCTAGCGGGGTTTCGAGGGAGCAGTACTTC	CASSYSHASGVSREQYF
.	TRBD2	TRBV5-4	TRBJ2-1	TGTGCCAGCAGCGAAGGACGGGGGGCCTACAATGAGCAGTTCTTC	CASSEGRGAYNEQFF
.	.	TRBV28	TRBJ1-6	TGTGCCAGCAGTCGATCGGTAAATTCACCCCTCCACTTT	CASSRSVNSPLHF
.	TRBD1	TRBV7-6	TRBJ1-1	TGTGCCAGCAGCTTTCAGGGGGACACTGAAGCTTTCTTT	CASSFQGDTEAFF
.	.	TRBV7-9	TRBJ2-6	TGTGCCAGCAGCTCTTCCTTACAGGGTGCTGGGGCCAACGTCCTGACTTTC	CASSSSLQGAGANVLTF
once	.	TRBV7-3	TRBJ2-5	TGTGCCAGCAGCTTATCGGTTGGAGAGACCCAGTACTTC	CASSLSVGETQYF